Presented here are 13 T cell receptor beta chains from one specimen sequenced in a study of CD8+ T cells in alopecia areata. RNA extraction was followed by reverse transcription into cDNA, which acted as the sequencing template. The repertoire was sequenced with immunoSEQ multiplex PCR; TCRdb's copy has only in-frame clones and lacks some. Recorded here are 250,000 or so clones, with no singletons, and the ten leading clones hold less than 1.5%. Markers used for sorting pooled cutaneous lymph node cells were CD4, CD8alpha, NKG2D, NKG2ACE and others. The sequenced sample consisted of CD4+ T cells sorted from a lymph node. The origin of the receptors is a C3H/HeJ mouse with alopecia areata. For this strain, the MHC haplotype corresponds to H2-k.

In its sample, this clone was seen a few times. A much larger clone sits a single nucleotide away, making a read error possible. Germline and genes here are mouse. The read ends 3 residues shy of where the CDR3 ends; the end is completed using the germline J gene. The chain couples TRBV13-1 to TRBJ1-6, with D uncertain. TRBJ1-6 is treated as an ORF (open reading frame) with a function not yet certain. V shed 1 base and J shed 7 bases, with 3 bases lying between them. In germline, CDR1 is NSHNY, CDR2 SYGAGN. The CDR3 consists of 12 residues. The CDR3 DNA, read in part, is TGTGCCAGCAGTGATAAGAATTCGCCC. Its translation is CASSDKNSP. The full-length CDR3 reads as CASSDKNSPLYF.

This clone was observed a few times. Gene names refer to mouse genes. The read terminates 4 residues ahead of where the CDR3 ends, so the germline J gene completes it. The gene calls are TRBV5 and TRBJ2-2, with D maybe TRBD1 (5 bases). This CDR3 spans 15 amino acids. The V and J ends lost 1 base and 3 bases respectively, with 9 bases between them. Germline V CDR1 and CDR2: LGHNA, YNLKQL (reference sequence). The DNA read from the CDR3 is TGTGCCAGCAGCCAAGCAGGGAGGGACACCGGG. This translates into CASSQAGRDTG. From start to end, the CDR3 is CASSQAGRDTGQLYF.

A note on this clone: Germline and genes here are mouse. The CDR3 end is not reached by the read, which stops 4 residues before it; the germline J gene fills it in. This same CDR3 is encoded by further DNA sequences in the sample. The V call is TRBV19, the J call TRBJ1-1; 7 bases agree with TRBD1. The trim removed 5 bases at V and 1 base at J, leaving 5 bases unmatched. The CDR3 runs to 14 residues. Germline V gene sequence: CDR1 FNHDT, CDR2 SITEND (reference sequence). CDR3 residues: CASRRQGGNTEVFF. CDR3 DNA, as far as it was read: TGTGCCAGCAGGCGACAGGGAGGGAACACA.

This clone was picked up a small number of times. Here the gene names and germline are mouse. The read stops 4 residues short of the end of the CDR3; the missing end is completed from the germline J gene. J is TRBJ2-1 and V is TRBV1; TRBD1 aligns across 8 bases. The V gene's germline CDR1 is NSQYPW and CDR2 LRSPGD (reference sequence). The CDR3 totals 16 residues. With 3 bases clipped from V and 1 base from J, the junction kept 5 bases outside the gene matches. Partial CDR3 DNA: TGCACCTGCAGTGCGCCGCAGGGGGCAAACTATGCT. Its protein is CTCSAPQGANYA. The whole CDR3 protein reads CTCSAPQGANYAEQFF.

Comments on this clone: The listed genes are named as in mouse. Read data end 4 residues before the CDR3 end; the end is taken from the germline J gene. The sample has other DNA sequences that encode this CDR3 too. The chain combines TRBV19 with TRBJ2-7; D unclear. The V end lost 5 bases, the J end lost 3 bases, and 9 bases lay between the germline ends. The CDR3 is 12 amino acids. The germline V gene encodes CDR1 FNHDT and CDR2 SITEND (reference sequence). CDR3 bases read: TGTGCCAGCAGCCTAGACAACTAT. Its translation: CASSLDNY. The CDR3 reads in full as CASSLDNYEQYF.

A note on this clone: All gene names here are mouse names. The read falls 4 residues short of the CDR3 end, and the missing part is taken from the germline J gene. The same CDR3 can be traced to other DNA sequences in this sample. The chain employs TRBV19 and TRBJ2-7, with 9 bases that match TRBD1. The CDR3 covers 13 residues. From germline, CDR1 is FNHDT and CDR2 SITEND (reference sequence). The CDR3 DNA, read in part, is TGTGCCAGCAGCCCGGGACAGGGATAT. Translating gives CASSPGQGY. The full-length CDR3 reads as CASSPGQGYEQYF.

As for this clone: The gene names given are mouse names. The read ends 3 residues before the CDR3 terminus; that terminus is restored from the germline J gene. V and J are TRBV1 and TRBJ1-6, with TRBD1 identical over 8 bases. TRBJ1-6 is noted as an ORF with a role that remains uncertain. The trim removed 0 bases at V and 4 bases at J, leaving 5 bases unmatched. The CDR3 totals 17 residues. The germline V gene encodes CDR1 NSQYPW and CDR2 LRSPGD (reference sequence). The sequenced part of the CDR3 DNA is TGCACCTGCAGTGCAGATGCGACAGGGGCGTATAATTCGCCC. Translation: CTCSADATGAYNSP. The full CDR3 protein is CTCSADATGAYNSPLYF.

This clone was recorded a few times. Mouse gene names and germline throughout. The read terminates 4 residues ahead of where the CDR3 ends, so the germline J gene completes it. Different DNA sequences within this sample yield the same CDR3. The V gene is TRBV5, the J gene TRBJ1-1, with 8 bases aligning to TRBD1. From germline, CDR1 is LGHNA and CDR2 YNLKQL (reference sequence). The CDR3 is 14 residues long. With V trimmed by 4 bases and J by 4 bases, 5 bases remained unmatched. The CDR3 reads CASSPTGAGTEVFF. The sequenced CDR3 bases are TGTGCCAGCAGCCCGACAGGGGCGGGCACA.

This clone appeared a few times. The gene names here belong to mouse. The CDR3 extends 4 residues past the end of the read, so its final part is completed from the germline J gene. The chain employs TRBV5 and TRBJ2-1; 14 bases are a match to TRBD2. With V trimmed by 0 bases and J by 1 base, 2 bases remained unmatched. Germline values: CDR1 LGHNA, CDR2 YNLKQL (reference sequence). The CDR3 loop spans 18 amino acids. The CDR3 bases that were read are TGTGCCAGCAGCCAAGAATGGGACTGGGGGGGCAACTATGCT. It is translated as CASSQEWDWGGNYA. The full CDR3 protein is CASSQEWDWGGNYAEQFF.

This clone appeared a few times. These gene names are mouse names. Sequencing ends 4 residues short of the CDR3 end; the germline J gene provides the rest. J is TRBJ1-1 and V is TRBV14; 9 positions match TRBD1. This CDR3 region has 14 residues. Germline trimming cut 2 bases from V and 4 bases from J; bases unmatched to any gene: 3. Germline-derived CDR1 and CDR2 are SGHDT and FRDEAV. The CDR3 loop is CASSLTGGSTEVFF. CDR3 DNA, as far as it was read: TGTGCCAGCAGTTTGACAGGGGGATCCACA.

This clone showed up many times. Germline and genes: mouse. Read sequence stops 4 residues before the CDR3 end, and the germline J gene provides the missing end. V is TRBV13-3 and J is TRBJ1-1; 7 nucleotides match TRBD1. The germline CDR1 and CDR2 sequences are NNHDY and SYVADS. The CDR3 runs 13 residues. V gave up 7 bases and J gave up 3 bases; unmatched junction bases: 6. CDR3 bases read: TGTGCCAGCGGCAGTCAGGGGGACACA. Translating it yields CASGSQGDT. The whole CDR3 reads CASGSQGDTEVFF.

Concerning this clone itself: The genes are named according to mouse. The read stops 4 residues short of the end of the CDR3; the missing end is completed from the germline J gene. V usage is TRBV1 and J usage is TRBJ2-5; 11 bases line up with TRBD1. CDR3 length: 14 residues. Germline V lookup: CDR1 NSQYPW, CDR2 LRSPGD (reference sequence). CDR3 in amino acids: CTCSVGTGGDTQYF. CDR3 DNA (partial): TGCACCTGCAGTGTAGGGACAGGGGGAGAC.

To note about this clone: Mouse names are used for the genes. The read ends 4 residues shy of where the CDR3 ends; the end is completed using the germline J gene. The rearrangement links TRBV13-1 to TRBJ2-5; D ambiguous. The length of the CDR3 is 14 residues. Trimming cost V 0 bases and J 1 base, with 6 bases left between them. The V gene's germline CDR1 is NSHNY and CDR2 SYGAGN. The chain's CDR3 is CASSDDSYQDTQYF. Partial CDR3 DNA: TGTGCCAGCAGTGATGACAGCTACCAAGAC.